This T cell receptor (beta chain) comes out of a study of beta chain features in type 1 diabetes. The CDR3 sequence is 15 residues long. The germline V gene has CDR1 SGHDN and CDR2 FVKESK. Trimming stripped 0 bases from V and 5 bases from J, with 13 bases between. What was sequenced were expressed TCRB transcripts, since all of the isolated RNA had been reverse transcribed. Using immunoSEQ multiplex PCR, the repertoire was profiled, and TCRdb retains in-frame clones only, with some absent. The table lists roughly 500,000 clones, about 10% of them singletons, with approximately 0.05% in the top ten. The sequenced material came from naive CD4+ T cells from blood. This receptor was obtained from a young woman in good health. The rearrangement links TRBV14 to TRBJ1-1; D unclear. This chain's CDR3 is CASSQDAGFWTEAFF. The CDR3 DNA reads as TGTGCCAGCAGCCAAGATGCCGGGTTCTGGACTGAAGCTTTCTTT.